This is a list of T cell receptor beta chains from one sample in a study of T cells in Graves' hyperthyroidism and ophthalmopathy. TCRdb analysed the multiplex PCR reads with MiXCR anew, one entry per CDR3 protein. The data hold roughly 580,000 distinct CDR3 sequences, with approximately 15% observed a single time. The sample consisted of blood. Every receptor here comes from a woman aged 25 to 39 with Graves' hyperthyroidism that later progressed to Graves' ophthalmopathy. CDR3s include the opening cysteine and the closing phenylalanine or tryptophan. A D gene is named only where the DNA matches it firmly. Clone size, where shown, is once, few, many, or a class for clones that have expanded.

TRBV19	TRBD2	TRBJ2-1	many	CASSIAGGSSYNEQFF	TGTGCCAGTAGTATCGCCGGCGGGAGCTCCTACAATGAGCAGTTCTTC
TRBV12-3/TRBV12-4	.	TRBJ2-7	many	CASTMPGNSYEQYF	TGTGCCAGCACTATGCCCGGGAACTCCTACGAGCAGTACTTC
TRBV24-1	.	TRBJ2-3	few	CATSEGNWATQYF	TGTGCCACCAGTGAGGGGAATTGGGCCACGCAGTATTTT
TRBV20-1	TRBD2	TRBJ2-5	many	CSARDYASGSGETQYF	TGCAGTGCTAGAGATTACGCTAGCGGGAGCGGAGAGACCCAGTACTTC
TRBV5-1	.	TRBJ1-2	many	CASSPVLGANYGYTF	TGCGCCAGCAGCCCAGTATTAGGGGCTAACTATGGCTACACCTTC
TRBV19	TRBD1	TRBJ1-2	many	CATSDRGRLGYTF	TGTGCCACCTCGGACAGGGGGCGACTTGGCTACACCTTC
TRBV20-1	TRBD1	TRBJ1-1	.	CSAREGQGPRRLTEAFF	TGCAGTGCTAGAGAGGGACAGGGGCCCCGGCGGTTAACTGAAGCTTTCTTT
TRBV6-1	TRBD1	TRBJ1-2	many	CASRTGGFSDGYTF	TGTGCCAGCCGGACAGGGGGTTTCTCGGATGGCTACACCTTC
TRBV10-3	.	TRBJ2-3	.	CAISELMGGRQYF	TGTGCCATCAGTGAACTTATGGGGGGTAGGCAGTATTTT
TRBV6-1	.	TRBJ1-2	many	CASSELDLPGAFYGYTF	TGTGCCAGCAGTGAACTAGATCTCCCAGGGGCCTTCTATGGCTACACCTTC
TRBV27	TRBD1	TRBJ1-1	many	CASSPTGGLLTEAFF	TGTGCCAGCAGCCCGACAGGGGGCTTATTAACTGAAGCTTTCTTT
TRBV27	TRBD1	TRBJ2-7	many	CASSPRDRGEQYF	TGTGCCAGCAGTCCCAGAGACAGGGGAGAGCAGTACTTC
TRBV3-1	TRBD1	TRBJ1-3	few	CASSSGTGPNTIYF	TGTGCCAGCAGCTCCGGGACAGGGCCGAACACCATATATTTT
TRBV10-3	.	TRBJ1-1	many	CAIWDRDSNTEAFF	TGTGCCATTTGGGACCGCGACTCGAACACTGAAGCTTTCTTT
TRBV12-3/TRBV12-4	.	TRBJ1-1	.	CASSLALTGKAFF	TGTGCCAGCAGTTTAGCGCTAACAGGGAAAGCTTTCTTT
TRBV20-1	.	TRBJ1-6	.	CSARVLGVAPLHF	TGCAGTGCTAGAGTTCTCGGTGTAGCACCCCTCCACTTT